These T cell receptor beta chains were read from a single sample in a study of OX40 agonist ivuxolimab in advanced cancers. Assay used: immunoSEQ multiplex PCR; TCRdb lists only in-frame clones, some missing. The table has more than 8,500 clones, approximately 72% seen once. Source: CD4+ or CD8+ T cells sorted from blood, taken in a trial of the OX40 agonist ivuxolimab. The receptors originated from an adult with an advanced solid tumor such as melanoma, head and neck, liver or kidney cancer. Both conserved end residues are part of each CDR3. A D gene is named only where the DNA matches it firmly. Not all rows give a size; the values are once, few, many and, for expanded clones, a class.

cdr3_aa,cdr3_nt,clone_size,v_call,j_call,d_call
CASSATGPRAADTQYF,TGCGCCAGCAGCGCAACCGGGCCTCGGGCGGCAGATACGCAGTATTTT,few,TRBV5-1,TRBJ2-3,.
CASSSGGSDTEAFF,TGTGCCAGCAGCTCGGGGGGCTCGGACACTGAAGCTTTCTTT,.,TRBV5-6,TRBJ1-1,.
CASMGVERGAAGANVLTF,TGTGCCAGCATGGGGGTGGAGAGGGGCGCGGCTGGGGCCAACGTCCTGACTTTC,once,TRBV2,TRBJ2-6,.
CASSFLGQGDHEQYF,TGTGCCAGCAGCTTTTTGGGACAGGGTGACCACGAGCAGTACTTC,.,TRBV27,TRBJ2-7,TRBD1
CASRSTGTGGDGYTF,TGCGCCAGCAGATCTACCGGGACAGGGGGCGATGGCTACACCTTC,few,TRBV4-1,TRBJ1-2,TRBD1
CASSWTSGNEQFF,TGTGCCAGCAGTTGGACTAGCGGCAATGAGCAGTTCTTC,medium-sized,TRBV6-1,TRBJ2-1,TRBD2
CASGTVRNQPQHF,TGTGCCAGTGGGACAGTTCGAAATCAGCCCCAGCATTTT,few,TRBV19,TRBJ1-5,TRBD1
CASSVAWGYNEQFF,TGTGCCAGCAGTGTGGCTTGGGGGTACAATGAGCAGTTCTTC,few,TRBV6-5,TRBJ2-1,.
CASSAGDGNQPQHF,TGTGCCAGCAGTGCCGGGGACGGCAATCAGCCCCAGCATTTT,.,TRBV6-4,TRBJ1-5,.
CASSEITTGSQPQHF,TGTGCCAGCAGTGAAATTACTACAGGGAGTCAGCCCCAGCATTTT,once,TRBV6-1,TRBJ1-5,.
CASSRSIVSPDTQYF,TGCGCCAGCAGCCGTTCGATAGTGAGCCCAGATACGCAGTATTTT,.,TRBV4-1,TRBJ2-3,.
CASSLWGSGETQYF,TGTGCCAGCAGTTTGTGGGGGAGCGGTGAGACCCAGTACTTC,.,TRBV27,TRBJ2-5,.